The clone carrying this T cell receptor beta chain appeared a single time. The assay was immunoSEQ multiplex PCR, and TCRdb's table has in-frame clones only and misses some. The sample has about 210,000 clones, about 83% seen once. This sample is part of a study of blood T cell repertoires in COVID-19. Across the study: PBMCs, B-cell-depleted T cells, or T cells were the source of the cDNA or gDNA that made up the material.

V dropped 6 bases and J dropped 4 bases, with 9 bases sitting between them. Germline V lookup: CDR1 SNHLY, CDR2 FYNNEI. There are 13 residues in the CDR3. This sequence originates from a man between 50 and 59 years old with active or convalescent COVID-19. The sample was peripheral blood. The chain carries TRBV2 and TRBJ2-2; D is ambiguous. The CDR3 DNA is TGTGCCAGCAGGCAGGAATCCACCGGGGAGCTGTTTTTT. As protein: CASRQESTGELFF.